The rows below give T cell receptor beta chains drawn from one sample of a study of T cells after yellow fever vaccination. Each CDR3 protein gets one entry after TCRdb re-called the 5' RACE reads with MiXCR. The table records tens of thousands of distinct CDR3 sequences, less than 8.5% of them present only once. The starting material was CD8+ T cells not binding an NS4B(214-222) dextramer, sorted from PBMCs, obtained approximately 47 days after the first yellow fever vaccination. These receptors were collected from a man younger than 30 who received the YFV17D yellow fever vaccine. Both conserved end residues are part of each CDR3. Fields, in order: J gene, V gene, clone size, D gene, CDR3 DNA, CDR3 protein. A D gene is named only where the DNA matches it firmly. Clone size is shown for a subset of rows, as once, few, many or a class of expanded clone.

j_gene: TRBJ2-1; v_gene: TRBV7-6; abundance: many; d_gene: TRBD2; CDR3nt: TGTGCCAGCAGTGTAGGTAGCGGGGGCGATGAGCAGTTCTTC; CDR3aa: CASSVGSGGDEQFF
j_gene: TRBJ2-7; v_gene: TRBV4-1; abundance: few; d_gene: NA; CDR3nt: TGCGCCAGCAGCCAAGAGCGATTTTCCCAACACTACGAGCAGTACTTC; CDR3aa: CASSQERFSQHYEQYF
j_gene: TRBJ2-7; v_gene: TRBV14; abundance: many; d_gene: TRBD2; CDR3nt: TGTGCCAGCAGCTCACGACTAGCGAGCTACGAGCAGTACTTC; CDR3aa: CASSSRLASYEQYF
j_gene: TRBJ2-3; v_gene: TRBV6-5; abundance: many; d_gene: TRBD2; CDR3nt: TGTGCCAGCAGTTTAAGTAGCGGGGGGTCGTCGTCCACGCAGTATTTT; CDR3aa: CASSLSSGGSSSTQYF
j_gene: TRBJ2-6; v_gene: TRBV10-3; abundance: many; d_gene: NA; CDR3nt: TGTGCCATCAGTGAGTCCAGCTCTGGGGCCAACGTCCTGACTTTC; CDR3aa: CAISESSSGANVLTF
j_gene: TRBJ1-1; v_gene: TRBV6-5; abundance: few; d_gene: NA; CDR3nt: TGTGCCAGCAGTTACGGGACGGTGAACACTGAAGCTTTCTTT; CDR3aa: CASSYGTVNTEAFF
j_gene: TRBJ2-1; v_gene: TRBV4-3; abundance: NA; d_gene: TRBD2; CDR3nt: TGCGCCAGCAGCCAAGATCCCGGGGGGGCCATTAATGAGCAGTTCTTC; CDR3aa: CASSQDPGGAINEQFF
j_gene: TRBJ2-1; v_gene: TRBV7-9; abundance: NA; d_gene: NA; CDR3nt: TGTGCCAGCAGCTCCGGAACCTATGAGCAGTTCTTC; CDR3aa: CASSSGTYEQFF
j_gene: TRBJ2-3; v_gene: TRBV4-3; abundance: NA; d_gene: TRBD2; CDR3nt: TGCGCCAGCAGCCAAGGCCTAGCGGAGACAGATACGCAGTATTTT; CDR3aa: CASSQGLAETDTQYF
j_gene: TRBJ2-5; v_gene: TRBV6-5; abundance: once; d_gene: TRBD1; CDR3nt: TGTTCCAGCAGTTACGGGACAGGAAGCGAAGAGACCCAGTACTTC; CDR3aa: CSSSYGTGSEETQYF